These 6 T cell receptor beta chains share one sample of origin, sequenced in a study of T cells in Graves' hyperthyroidism and ophthalmopathy. TCR beta CDR3 region amplification was performed from RNA transcripts. HTBI primers were used for first-round RT-PCR of the TCR CDR3. TCRdb re-called the multiplex PCR reads through MiXCR, storing one row per CDR3 protein. The sample contains approximately 690,000 distinct CDR3 sequences, about 14% of which appear only once. The specimen was blood. These receptors all stem from a woman aged 50 to 65 with Graves' ophthalmopathy.

This clonotype was detected only a few times. The chain carries TRBV7-9 and TRBJ1-2; no reliable D call. The ends were cut back, 2 bases at V and 5 bases at J, with 9 bases in the middle. Germline CDR1 reads SEHNR; CDR2 reads FQNEAQ (reference sequence). The CDR3 totals 13 residues. As DNA, the CDR3 is TGTGCCAGCAGCTTAAGGGCGGGTTATGGCTACACCTTC. Protein sequence: CASSLRAGYGYTF.

This clonotype was found many times. This sequence joins TRBV6-1 and TRBJ2-2, with a tentative D call TRBD1 (6 bases). Germline V gives CDR1 MNHNS, CDR2 SASEGT. The CDR3 is 13 amino acids. Trimming stripped 6 bases from V and 7 bases from J, with 12 bases between. The CDR3 sequence: CASSSYRVGELFF. The CDR3 nucleotides read TGTGCCAGCAGCAGCTACAGGGTCGGGGAGCTGTTTTTT.

This clonotype has more than one count but fewer than ten. This chain joins TRBV6-2 or TRBV6-3 and TRBJ2-1; 7 positions agree with TRBD2. V was clipped by 6 bases and J by 7 bases; unmatched bases: 6. Germline CDR1 reads MNHEY; CDR2 reads SVGEGT. CDR3 length: 13 residues. The CDR3 is CASSSGGRNEQFF. The CDR3 DNA reads as TGTGCCAGCAGCTCCGGCGGGAGAAATGAGCAGTTCTTC.

This clonotype occurred many times. V gene TRBV7-2 combines with J gene TRBJ2-1, with TRBD2 identical over 8 bases. The length of the CDR3 is 15 residues. Germline CDR1 reads SGHTA; CDR2 reads FQGNSA. V lost 5 bases, J lost 4 bases, and 7 bases stayed unmatched. Here the CDR3 reads CASSPGVAGYNEQFF. In nucleotides, the CDR3 is TGTGCCAGCAGCCCCGGGGTAGCGGGATACAATGAGCAGTTCTTC. Using reference TRBV7-2 and TRBJ2-1 for the parts outside the CDR3, the full variable domain is GAGVSQSPSNKVTEKGKDVELRCDPISGHTALYWYRQSLGQGLEFLIYFQGNSAPDKSGLPSDRFSAERTGGSVSTLTIQRTQQEDSAVYLCASSPGVAGYNEQFFGPGTRLTVL.

This clonotype was detected ten times or more. The gene calls are TRBV7-6 and TRBJ2-7; 9 bases are shared with TRBD2. This CDR3 comprises 16 residues. V shed 5 bases and J 6 bases; nucleotides not matched to a gene: 14. Per the germline V gene, CDR1 is SGHVS and CDR2 is FNYEAQ. CDR3: CASSPGSGSPLGEQYF. DNA of the CDR3: TGTGCCAGCAGCCCCGGTAGCGGGAGTCCCTTAGGCGAGCAGTACTTC.

This clonotype was seen at least ten times. The genes are TRBV7-2 and TRBJ1-5; D may be TRBD1 (6 bases). Trimming left V 5 bases short and J 4 bases short, with 15 bases between. CDR1 SGHTA and CDR2 FQGNSA come from the germline V gene. The CDR3 is 15 amino acids. The CDR3: CASSLAGTSNQPQHF. In DNA, the CDR3 is TGTGCCAGCAGCCTCGCCGGGACATCTAATCAGCCCCAGCATTTT.